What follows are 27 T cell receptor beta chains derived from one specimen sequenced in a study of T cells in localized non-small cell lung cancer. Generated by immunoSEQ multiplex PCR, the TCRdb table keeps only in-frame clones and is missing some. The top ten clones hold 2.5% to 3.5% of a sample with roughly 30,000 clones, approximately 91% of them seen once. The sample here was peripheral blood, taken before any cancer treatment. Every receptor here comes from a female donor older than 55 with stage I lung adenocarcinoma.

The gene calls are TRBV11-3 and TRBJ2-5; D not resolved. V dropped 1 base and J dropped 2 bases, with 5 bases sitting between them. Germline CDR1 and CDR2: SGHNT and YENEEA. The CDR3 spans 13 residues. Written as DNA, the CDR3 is TGTGCCAGCAGCTTAGGCGTACAAGAGACCCAGTACTTC. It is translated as CASSLGVQETQYF.

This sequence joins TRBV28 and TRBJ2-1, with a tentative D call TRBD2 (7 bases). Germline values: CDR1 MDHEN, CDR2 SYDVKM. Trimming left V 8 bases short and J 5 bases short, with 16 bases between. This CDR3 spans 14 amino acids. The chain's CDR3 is CASSTGGGHNEQFF. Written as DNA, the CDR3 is TGTGCCAGCTCCACTGGGGGGGGCCACAATGAGCAGTTCTTC. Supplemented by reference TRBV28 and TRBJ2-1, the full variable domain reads DVKVTQSSRYLVKRTGEKVFLECVQDMDHENMFWYRQDPGLGLRLIYFSYDVKMKEKGDIPEGYSVSREKKERFSLILESASTNQTSMYLCASSTGGGHNEQFFGPGTRLTVL.

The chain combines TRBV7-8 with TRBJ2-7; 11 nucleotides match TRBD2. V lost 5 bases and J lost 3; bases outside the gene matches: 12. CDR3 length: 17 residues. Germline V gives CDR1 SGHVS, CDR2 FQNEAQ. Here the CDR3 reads CASSPGGPGTSGYEQYF. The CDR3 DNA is TGTGCCAGCAGCCCGGGGGGCCCCGGGACTAGCGGCTACGAGCAGTACTTC.

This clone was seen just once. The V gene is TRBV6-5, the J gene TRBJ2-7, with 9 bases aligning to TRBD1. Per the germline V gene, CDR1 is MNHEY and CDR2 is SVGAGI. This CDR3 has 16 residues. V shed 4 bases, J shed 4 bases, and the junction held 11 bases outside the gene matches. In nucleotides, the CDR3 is TGTGCCAGCAGTTCCGATCCAGGGACAGGGTTTTACGAGCAGTACTTC. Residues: CASSSDPGTGFYEQYF.

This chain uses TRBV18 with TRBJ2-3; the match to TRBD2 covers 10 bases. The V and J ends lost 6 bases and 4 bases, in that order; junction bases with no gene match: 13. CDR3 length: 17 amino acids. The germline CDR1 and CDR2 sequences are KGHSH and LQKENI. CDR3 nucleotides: TGTGCCAGCTCCCTTTCCTCCCCTAGCGGGAGTGCAGATACGCAGTATTTT. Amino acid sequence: CASSLSSPSGSADTQYF.

The chain's CDR3 is CASSQVPGLTNYGYTF. Written as DNA, the CDR3 is TGTGCCAGCAGCCAAGTCCCAGGGTTGACTAACTATGGCTACACCTTC. V usage is TRBV4-2 and J usage is TRBJ1-2, with TRBD1 as a possible D gene (5 bases). The CDR3 totals 16 residues. Trimming shortened V by 1 base and J by 0 bases, and 12 bases separated the two germline ends. The germline V gene has CDR1 LGHNA and CDR2 YNFKEQ.

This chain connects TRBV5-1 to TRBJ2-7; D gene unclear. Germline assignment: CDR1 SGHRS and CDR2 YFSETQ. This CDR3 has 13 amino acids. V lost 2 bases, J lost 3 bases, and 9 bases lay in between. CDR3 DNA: TGCGCCAGCAGCTTTTACCTCCGCTACGAGCAGTACTTC. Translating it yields CASSFYLRYEQYF.

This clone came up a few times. CDR3 sequence (DNA): TGTGCCAGCAGGGGGGGACAGGGCACCAATTACGAGCAGTACTTC. Its translation: CASRGGQGTNYEQYF. The chain couples TRBV7-2 to TRBJ2-7; 9 positions agree with TRBD1. The V and J ends lost 6 bases and 4 bases, in that order; junction bases with no gene match: 10. Germline CDR1 is SGHTA and CDR2 is FQGNSA. The CDR3 length is 15 residues.

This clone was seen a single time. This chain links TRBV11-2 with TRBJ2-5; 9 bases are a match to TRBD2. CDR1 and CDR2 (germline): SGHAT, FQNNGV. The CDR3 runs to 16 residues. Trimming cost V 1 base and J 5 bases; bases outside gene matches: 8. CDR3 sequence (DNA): TGTGCCAGCAGCTTAGTTGCGGGAGGGCCCTCGGAGACCCAGTACTTC. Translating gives CASSLVAGGPSETQYF.

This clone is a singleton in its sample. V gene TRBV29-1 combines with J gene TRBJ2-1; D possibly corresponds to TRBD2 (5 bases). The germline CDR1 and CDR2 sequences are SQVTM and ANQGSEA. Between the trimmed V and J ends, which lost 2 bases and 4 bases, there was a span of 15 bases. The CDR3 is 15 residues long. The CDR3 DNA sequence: TGCAGCGTTGAAAATCGCGTTAGCGTTTACAATGAGCAGTTCTTC. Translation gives CSVENRVSVYNEQFF.

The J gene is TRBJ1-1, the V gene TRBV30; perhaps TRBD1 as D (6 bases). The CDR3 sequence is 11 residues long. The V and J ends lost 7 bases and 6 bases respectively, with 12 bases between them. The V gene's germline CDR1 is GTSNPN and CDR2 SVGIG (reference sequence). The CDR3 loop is CASQGYSEAFF. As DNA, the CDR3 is TGTGCCTCCCAGGGGTATTCTGAAGCTTTCTTT.

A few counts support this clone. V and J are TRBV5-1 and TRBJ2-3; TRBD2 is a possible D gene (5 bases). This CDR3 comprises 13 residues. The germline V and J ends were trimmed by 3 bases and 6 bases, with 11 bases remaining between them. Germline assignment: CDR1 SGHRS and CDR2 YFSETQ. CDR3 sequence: CASSSLGLDTQYF. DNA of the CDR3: TGCGCCAGCAGCTCACTAGGGCTGGATACGCAGTATTTT.

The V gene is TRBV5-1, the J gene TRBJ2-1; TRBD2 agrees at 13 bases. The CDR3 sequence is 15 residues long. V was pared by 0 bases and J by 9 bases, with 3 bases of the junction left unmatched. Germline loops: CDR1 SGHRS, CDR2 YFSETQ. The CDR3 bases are TGCGCCAGCAGCTTGGCCACTAGCGGGAGGGGTGAGCAGTTCTTC. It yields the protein CASSLATSGRGEQFF.

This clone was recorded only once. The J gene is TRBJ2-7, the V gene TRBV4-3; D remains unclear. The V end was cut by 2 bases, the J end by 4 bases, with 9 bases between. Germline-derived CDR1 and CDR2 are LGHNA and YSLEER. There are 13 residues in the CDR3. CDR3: CASSQLPSYEQYF. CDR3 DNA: TGCGCCAGCAGCCAACTTCCCTCATACGAGCAGTACTTC.

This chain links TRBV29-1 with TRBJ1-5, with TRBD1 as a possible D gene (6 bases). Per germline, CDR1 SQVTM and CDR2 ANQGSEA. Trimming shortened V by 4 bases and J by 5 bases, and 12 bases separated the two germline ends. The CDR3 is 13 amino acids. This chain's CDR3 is CSVVDSPYQPQHF. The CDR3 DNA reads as TGCAGCGTTGTGGACAGCCCCTATCAGCCCCAGCATTTT. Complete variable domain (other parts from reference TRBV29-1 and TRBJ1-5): SAVISQKPSRDICQRGTSLTIQCQVDSQVTMMFWYRQQPGQSLTLIATANQGSEATYESGFVIDKFPISRPNLTFSTLTVSNMSPEDSSIYLCSVVDSPYQPQHFGDGTRLSIL.

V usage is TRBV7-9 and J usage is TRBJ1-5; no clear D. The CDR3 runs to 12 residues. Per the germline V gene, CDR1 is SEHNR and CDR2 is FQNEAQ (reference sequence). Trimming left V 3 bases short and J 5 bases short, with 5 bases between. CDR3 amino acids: CASSLDDQPQHF. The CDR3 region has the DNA TGTGCCAGCAGCTTGGACGATCAGCCCCAGCATTTT.

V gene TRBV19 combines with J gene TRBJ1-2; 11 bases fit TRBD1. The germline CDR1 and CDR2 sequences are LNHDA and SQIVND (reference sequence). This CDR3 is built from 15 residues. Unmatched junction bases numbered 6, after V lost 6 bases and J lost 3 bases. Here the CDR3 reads CASSLGQGADYGYTF. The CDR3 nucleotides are TGTGCCAGTAGCCTTGGACAGGGGGCTGACTATGGCTACACCTTC.

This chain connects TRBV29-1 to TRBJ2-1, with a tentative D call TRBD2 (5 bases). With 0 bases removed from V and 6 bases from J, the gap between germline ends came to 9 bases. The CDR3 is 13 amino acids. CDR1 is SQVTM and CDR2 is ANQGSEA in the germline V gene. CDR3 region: CSVEEGTSNEQFF. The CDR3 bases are TGCAGCGTTGAAGAAGGTACTAGCAATGAGCAGTTCTTC.

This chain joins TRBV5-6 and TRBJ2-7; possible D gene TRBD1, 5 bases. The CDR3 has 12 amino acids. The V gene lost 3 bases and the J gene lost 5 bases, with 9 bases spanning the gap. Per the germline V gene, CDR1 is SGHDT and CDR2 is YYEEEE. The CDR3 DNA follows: TGTGCCAGCAGCTCACAGGTAAACGAGCAGTACTTC. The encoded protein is CASSSQVNEQYF.

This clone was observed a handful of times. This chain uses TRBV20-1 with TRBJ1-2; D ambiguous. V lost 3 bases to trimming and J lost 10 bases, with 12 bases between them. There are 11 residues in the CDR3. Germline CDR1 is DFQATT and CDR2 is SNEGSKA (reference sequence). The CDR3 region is CSASRGEDYTF. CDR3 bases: TGCAGTGCTAGCCGTGGGGAGGACTACACCTTC.

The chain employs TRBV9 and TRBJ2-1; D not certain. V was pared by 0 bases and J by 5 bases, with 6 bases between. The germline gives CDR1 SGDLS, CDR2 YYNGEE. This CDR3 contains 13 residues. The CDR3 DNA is TGTGCCAGCAGCGTAGGCCAGAACAATGAGCAGTTCTTC. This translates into CASSVGQNNEQFF.

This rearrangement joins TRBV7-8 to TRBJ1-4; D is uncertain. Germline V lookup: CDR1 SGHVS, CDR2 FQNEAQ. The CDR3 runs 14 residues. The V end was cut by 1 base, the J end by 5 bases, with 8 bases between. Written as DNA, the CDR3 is TGTGCCAGCAGCTTAGAGGTTGGGAATGAAAAACTGTTTTTT. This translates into CASSLEVGNEKLFF. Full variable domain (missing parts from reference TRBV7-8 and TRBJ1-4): GAGVSQSPRYKVAKRGQDVALRCDPISGHVSLFWYQQALGQGPEFLTYFQNEAQLDKSGLPSDRFFAERPEGSVSTLKIQRTQQEDSAVYLCASSLEVGNEKLFFGSGTQLSVL.

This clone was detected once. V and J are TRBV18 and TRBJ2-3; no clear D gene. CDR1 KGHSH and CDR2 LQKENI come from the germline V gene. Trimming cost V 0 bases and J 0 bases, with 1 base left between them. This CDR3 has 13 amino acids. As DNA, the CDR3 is TGTGCCAGCTCACCACCTAGCACAGATACGCAGTATTTT. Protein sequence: CASSPPSTDTQYF.

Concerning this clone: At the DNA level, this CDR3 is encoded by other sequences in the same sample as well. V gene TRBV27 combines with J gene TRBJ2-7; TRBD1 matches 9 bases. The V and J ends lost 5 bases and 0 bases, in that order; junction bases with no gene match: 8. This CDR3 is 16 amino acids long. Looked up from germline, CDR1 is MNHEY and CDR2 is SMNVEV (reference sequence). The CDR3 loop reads CASSPGTGRSSYEQYF. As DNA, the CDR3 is TGTGCCAGCAGTCCAGGGACAGGGAGAAGCTCCTACGAGCAGTACTTC.

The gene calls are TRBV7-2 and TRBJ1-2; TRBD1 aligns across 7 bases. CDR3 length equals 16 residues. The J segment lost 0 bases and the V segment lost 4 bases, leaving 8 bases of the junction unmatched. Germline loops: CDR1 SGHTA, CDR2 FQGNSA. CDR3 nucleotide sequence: TGTGCCAGCAGCTCAGCCAAGGGGGCGACTAACTATGGCTACACCTTC. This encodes CASSSAKGATNYGYTF.

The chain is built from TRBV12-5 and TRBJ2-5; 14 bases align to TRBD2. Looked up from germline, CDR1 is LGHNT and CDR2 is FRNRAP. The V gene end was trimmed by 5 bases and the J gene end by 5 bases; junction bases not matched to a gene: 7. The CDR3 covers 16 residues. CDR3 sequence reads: CASGTGTSGRGETQYF. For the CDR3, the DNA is TGTGCTAGTGGTACCGGGACTAGCGGGAGAGGGGAGACCCAGTACTTC.

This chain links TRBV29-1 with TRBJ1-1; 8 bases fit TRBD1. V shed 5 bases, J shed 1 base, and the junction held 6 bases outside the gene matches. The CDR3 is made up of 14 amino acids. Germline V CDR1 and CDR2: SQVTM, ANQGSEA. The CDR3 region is CSVSLTGENTEAFF. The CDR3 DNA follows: TGCAGCGTTAGTTTGACAGGGGAGAACACTGAAGCTTTCTTT.